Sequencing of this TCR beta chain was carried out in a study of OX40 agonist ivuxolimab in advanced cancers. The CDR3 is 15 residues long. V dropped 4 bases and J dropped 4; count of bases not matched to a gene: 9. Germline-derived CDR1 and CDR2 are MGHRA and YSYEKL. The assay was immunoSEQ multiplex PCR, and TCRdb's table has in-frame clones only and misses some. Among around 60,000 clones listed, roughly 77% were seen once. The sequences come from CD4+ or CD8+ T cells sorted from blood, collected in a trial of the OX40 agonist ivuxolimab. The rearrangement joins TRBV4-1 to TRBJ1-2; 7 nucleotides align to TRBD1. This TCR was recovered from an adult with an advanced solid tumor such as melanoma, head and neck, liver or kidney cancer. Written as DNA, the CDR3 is TGCGCCAGCAGCCTAACAGGGGCGGAAAGCTATGGCTACACCTTC. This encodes CASSLTGAESYGYTF.